The clone carrying this TCR beta chain was detected only a few times. As handled by the study authors: Reference gene primer amplification yielded estimated nucleated cell counts. Clones were read by immunoSEQ multiplex PCR, and TCRdb kept only the in-frame ones, dropping some. Clone size and the V and J calls come from that table; the DNA yielded D and trimming. The sample contains about 170,000 clones, about four fifths of which appear only once. The sample is drawn from a study of blood T cell repertoires in COVID-19. The wider study: Samples taken during acute and convalescent COVID-19 were collected in the United States, Italy and Spain. T cells, B-cell-depleted T cells, or PBMCs supplied cDNA or gDNA.

This CDR3 has 16 residues. CDR1 is SEHNR, CDR2 FQNEAQ, per germline (reference sequence). V lost 7 bases and J lost 4, with 20 bases in between. The chain carries TRBV7-9 and TRBJ2-1; perhaps TRBD2 as D (5 bases). Sequences were obtained from peripheral blood. The origin of this receptor is a woman over 75 with active or convalescent COVID-19. CDR3 DNA: TGTGCCAGCACCCAACCAATTGGCGGGCAGTACAATGAGCAGTTCTTC. It translates to CASTQPIGGQYNEQFF.